Each of the 4 T cell receptor beta chains below was sequenced from the same sample in a study of blood T cell repertoires in COVID-19. Profiled with immunoSEQ multiplex PCR; TCRdb holds only in-frame clones, not every one. The sample consists of tens of thousands of clones, more than 70% of them appearing once. Sequencing used peripheral blood. These receptors originate from a man aged 50-60 years with acute or convalescent COVID-19.

The chain links TRBV28 to TRBJ1-3; D gene ambiguous. Germline assignment: CDR1 MDHEN and CDR2 SYDVKM. V was trimmed by 5 bases and J by 0 bases, leaving 14 bases between them. The CDR3 spans 16 residues. CDR3 coding DNA: TGTGCCAGCAGTGACCCGGGGAGGATCTCTGGAAACACCATATATTTT. Its translation: CASSDPGRISGNTIYF.

The chain links TRBV6-1 to TRBJ1-4, with D perhaps matching TRBD1 (5 bases). CDR1 is MNHNS, CDR2 SASEGT, per germline. V was pared by 1 base and J by 4 bases, with 10 bases between. The CDR3 loop spans 15 amino acids. The CDR3 here is CASSEVGGGNEKLFF. The CDR3 region has the DNA TGTGCCAGCAGTGAAGTTGGGGGAGGTAATGAAAAACTGTTTTTT.

There are a few counts of this clone. V gene TRBV4-1 combines with J gene TRBJ1-4, with unresolved D. From germline, CDR1 is MGHRA and CDR2 YSYEKL. V was shortened by 2 bases and J by 6 bases, with 4 bases between the two germline ends. The CDR3 runs 12 residues. This chain's CDR3 is CASSQIYEKLFF. CDR3 sequence (DNA): TGCGCCAGCAGCCAAATCTATGAAAAACTGTTTTTT.

This chain connects TRBV5-1 to TRBJ1-2; 10 bases map to TRBD1. V dropped 3 bases and J dropped 7; count of bases not matched to a gene: 6. Germline V gene data show CDR1 as SGHRS and CDR2 as YFSETQ. The CDR3 runs to 14 residues. The CDR3 region is CASSWTGGSSGYTF. CDR3 in DNA: TGCGCCAGCAGCTGGACAGGGGGATCTAGTGGCTACACCTTC.